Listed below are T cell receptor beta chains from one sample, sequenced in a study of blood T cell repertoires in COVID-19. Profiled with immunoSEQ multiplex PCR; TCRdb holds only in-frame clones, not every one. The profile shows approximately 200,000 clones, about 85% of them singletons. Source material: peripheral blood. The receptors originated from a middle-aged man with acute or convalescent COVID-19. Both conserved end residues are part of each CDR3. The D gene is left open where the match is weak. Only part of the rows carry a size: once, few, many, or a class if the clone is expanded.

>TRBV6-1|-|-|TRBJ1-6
CASSELGGSGLPLHF
TGTGCCAGCAGTGAACTCGGGGGATCTGGGCTACCCCTCCACTTT
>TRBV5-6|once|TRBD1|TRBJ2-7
CASTETGMRREQYF
TGTGCCAGCACCGAGACAGGGATGAGGCGTGAGCAGTACTTC
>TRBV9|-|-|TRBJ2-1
CASSVANYNEQFF
TGTGCCAGCAGCGTAGCTAACTACAATGAGCAGTTCTTC
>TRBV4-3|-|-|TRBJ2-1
CASSPLGANYNEQFF
TGCGCCAGCAGCCCCTTGGGGGCGAACTACAATGAGCAGTTCTTC
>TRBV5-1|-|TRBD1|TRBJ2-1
CASSLVVGTGEFF
TGCGCCAGCAGCTTGGTAGTAGGGACAGGAGAGTTCTTC
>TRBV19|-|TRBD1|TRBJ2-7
CASSIAGQGYEQYF
TGTGCCAGTAGTATAGCCGGACAGGGCTACGAGCAGTACTTC
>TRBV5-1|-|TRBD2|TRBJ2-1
CASSSLLAGNYNEQFF
TGCGCCAGCAGCTCTCTACTAGCGGGGAACTACAATGAGCAGTTCTTC
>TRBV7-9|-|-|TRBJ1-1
CASSLRPQTTTEAFF
TGTGCCAGCAGCTTACGCCCACAGACTACCACTGAAGCTTTCTTT
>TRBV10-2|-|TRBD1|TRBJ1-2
CASRGDRNLMRYTF
TGCGCCAGCAGGGGGGACAGGAACCTTATGCGCTACACCTTC
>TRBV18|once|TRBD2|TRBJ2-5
CASSPQGLAGGETQYF
TGTGCCAGCTCACCGCAGGGACTAGCGGGGGGCGAGACCCAGTACTTC
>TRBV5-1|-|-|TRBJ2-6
CASSSGREAGANVLTF
TGCGCCAGCAGCTCAGGCAGGGAGGCTGGGGCCAACGTCCTGACTTTC
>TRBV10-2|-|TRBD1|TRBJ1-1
CASSESVRQGYTEAFF
TGCGCCAGCAGTGAGTCAGTGAGACAGGGGTACACTGAAGCTTTCTTT
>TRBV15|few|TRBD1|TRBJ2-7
CATSQGTGGTYEQYF
TGTGCCACCAGCCAGGGGACAGGGGGTACTTACGAGCAGTACTTC
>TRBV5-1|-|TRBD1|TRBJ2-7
CASATGTGTEQYF
TGCGCCAGCGCTACCGGGACAGGGACCGAGCAGTACTTC
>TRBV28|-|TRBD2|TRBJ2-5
CASSSPTSGGQETQYF
TGTGCCAGCAGTTCGCCGACTAGCGGGGGCCAAGAGACCCAGTACTTC
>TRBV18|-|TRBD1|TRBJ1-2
CASSPIGTGAGGYTF
TGTGCCAGCTCACCCATAGGGACAGGGGCAGGAGGCTACACCTTC
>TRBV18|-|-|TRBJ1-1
CASSPSPGYTTMNTEAFF
TGTGCCAGCTCACCAAGCCCGGGATATACCACGATGAACACTGAAGCTTTCTTT
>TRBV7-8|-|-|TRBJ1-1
CASSVEGALMNTEAFF
TGTGCCAGCAGCGTGGAGGGCGCCCTCATGAACACTGAAGCTTTCTTT
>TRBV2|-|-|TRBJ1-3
CASSDVGGLRGNTIYF
TGTGCCAGCAGTGACGTGGGGGGGCTCAGAGGAAACACCATATATTTT
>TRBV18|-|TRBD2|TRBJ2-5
CASSPLQTSRETQYF
TGTGCCAGCTCACCACTTCAGACTAGCAGAGAGACCCAGTACTTC
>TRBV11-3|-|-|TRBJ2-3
CASSLTGGTRDTQYF
TGTGCCAGCAGCTTGACCGGGGGGACACGGGATACGCAGTATTTT
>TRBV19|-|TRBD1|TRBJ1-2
CASSIAPGQNYGYTF
TGTGCCAGTAGTATAGCTCCGGGACAGAACTATGGCTACACCTTC
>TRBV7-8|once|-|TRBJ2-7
CASSLALTGYNGYEQYF
TGTGCCAGCAGCTTAGCCCTCACAGGATACAACGGGTACGAGCAGTACTTC
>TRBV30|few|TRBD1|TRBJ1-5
CAWSSPGQVDQPQHF
TGTGCCTGGAGCTCTCCGGGACAGGTAGATCAGCCCCAGCATTTT
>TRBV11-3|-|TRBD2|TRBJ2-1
CASKERGQGNEQFF
TGTGCCAGCAAGGAGCGGGGTCAAGGCAATGAGCAGTTCTTC
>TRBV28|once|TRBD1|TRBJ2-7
CASSPTSDRGEQYF
TGTGCCAGCAGTCCTACCTCGGACAGGGGCGAGCAGTACTTC
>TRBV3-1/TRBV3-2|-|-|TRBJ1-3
CASSSRGGNTIYF
TGTGCCAGCAGCTCCCGAGGTGGAAACACCATATATTTT
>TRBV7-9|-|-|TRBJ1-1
CASSPTDRYWDTEAFF
TGTGCCAGCAGCCCGACGGACAGATATTGGGACACTGAAGCTTTCTTT
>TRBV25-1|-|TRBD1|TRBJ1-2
CASSEWAGTGINYGYTF
TGTGCCAGCAGTGAATGGGCAGGGACAGGCATAAACTATGGCTACACCTTC
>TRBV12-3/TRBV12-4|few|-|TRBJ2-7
CASTQTGLYEQYF
TGTGCCAGCACTCAAACGGGACTCTACGAGCAGTACTTC
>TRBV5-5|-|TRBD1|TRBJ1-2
CASSLTGQGLSNYGYTF
TGTGCCAGCAGCCTTACGGGACAGGGGCTTTCTAACTATGGCTACACCTTC
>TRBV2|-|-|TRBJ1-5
CASSLGQLDNQPQHF
TGTGCCAGCAGCTTAGGACAATTGGACAATCAGCCCCAGCATTTT
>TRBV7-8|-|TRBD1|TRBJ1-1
CASRYGTGNTEAFF
TGTGCCAGCAGGTACGGGACAGGGAACACTGAAGCTTTCTTT
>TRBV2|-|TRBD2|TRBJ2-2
CASSGTSGTNTGELFF
TGTGCCAGCAGTGGGACTAGCGGGACGAACACCGGGGAGCTGTTTTTT
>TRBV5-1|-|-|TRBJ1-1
CASSERVDTEAFF
TGCGCCAGCAGCGAGAGGGTAGACACTGAAGCTTTCTTT
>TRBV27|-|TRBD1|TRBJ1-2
CASSNVGTGGALGGYTF
TGTGCCAGCAGTAATGTCGGGACAGGGGGCGCTTTAGGTGGCTACACCTTC
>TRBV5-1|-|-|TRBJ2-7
CASRGEYSYEQYF
TGCGCCAGCAGAGGGGAATACAGCTACGAGCAGTACTTC
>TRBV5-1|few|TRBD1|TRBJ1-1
CASSYVTGSGTEAFF
TGCGCCAGCAGCTACGTGACAGGGTCCGGCACTGAAGCTTTCTTT
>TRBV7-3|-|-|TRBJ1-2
CASSLKGEGVQGYTF
TGTGCCAGCAGCTTAAAAGGGGAAGGAGTACAGGGCTACACCTTC
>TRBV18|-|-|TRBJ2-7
CASSPNQGSSYEQYF
TGTGCCAGCTCACCAAATCAGGGGAGCTCCTACGAGCAGTACTTC
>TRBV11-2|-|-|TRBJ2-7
CASSPKTGTEQYF
TGTGCCAGCAGCCCGAAGACAGGAACCGAGCAGTACTTC
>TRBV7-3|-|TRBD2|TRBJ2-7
CASSRGSGGDYEQYF
TGTGCCAGCAGCCGGGGTAGCGGGGGCGACTACGAGCAGTACTTC
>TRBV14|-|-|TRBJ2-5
CASSRQLETQYF
TGTGCCAGCAGTCGACAGCTGGAGACCCAGTACTTC